The following is a TCR beta chain sequence with its context. This record belongs to a study of blood T cell repertoires in COVID-19. Overall study context: Whether acute or convalescent, the COVID-19 samples came from the United States, Italy and Spain. T cells, B-cell-depleted T cells, or PBMCs provided the cDNA or gDNA that served as material.

Produced via immunoSEQ multiplex PCR; TCRdb's table is partial and in-frame only. In the table there are 150,000 or so clones, over 75% of which are singletons. Germline values: CDR1 LNHDA, CDR2 SQIVND (reference sequence). CDR3 size: 14 residues. The ends lost 4 bases at V and 1 base at J; junction bases unmatched: 1. The source material was peripheral blood. The sequence was collected from a man between 60 and 70 years old who had recovered from COVID-19. J is TRBJ1-1 and V is TRBV19; 9 bases line up with TRBD1. In nucleotides, the CDR3 is TGTGCCAGTAGTAAGGGACAGGGGAACACTGAAGCTTTCTTT. It specifies CASSKGQGNTEAFF.